This TCR beta chain was identified in a study of blood T cell repertoires in COVID-19. Germline V gene lookup returns CDR1 SGHTS and CDR2 YDEGEE. The CDR3 consists of 15 residues. V was cut by 4 bases and J by 0 bases, with 10 bases left in between. Participants were aged about 18 to 90 years, lived in about 26 US areas, and enrolled virtually. Assignment of participants to cohorts was predicated upon participant-reported clinical history. Those designated as exposed participants met a COVID-19 case within 2 weeks before study entry. In the study's own analysis: Nucleated cell counts were estimated from reference gene primer amplification. Using immunoSEQ multiplex PCR, the repertoire was profiled, and TCRdb retains in-frame clones only, with some absent. V and J calls and clone size are those listed in that table; D and trimming were worked out from the DNA. The profile shows a few hundred thousand clones, more than 85% of them singletons.

This TCR was recovered from a woman in her thirties or forties who had been exposed to COVID-19. The sample comprised PBMCs or T cells enriched from blood (not recorded which). V is TRBV5-8 and J is TRBJ2-2; D ambiguous. CDR3 DNA: TGTGCCAGCAGCCTCCGGGTAGCGAACACCGGGGAGCTGTTTTTT. Translating gives CASSLRVANTGELFF. Filled out from reference TRBV5-8 and TRBJ2-2, the complete variable domain reads EAGVTQSPTHLIKTRGQQATLRCSPISGHTSVYWYQQALGLGLQFLLWYDEGEERNRGNFPPRFSGRQFPNYSSELNVNALELEDSALYLCASSLRVANTGELFFGEGSRLTVL.